This T cell receptor (beta chain) was recovered during a study of OX40 agonist ivuxolimab in advanced cancers. Points from the study as a whole: Low clonal expansion, among the lowest seen, marked partial responders at 0.1-3.0 mg/kg.

The CDR3 covers 14 residues. The V end was cut by 0 bases, the J end by 2 bases, with 6 bases between. Germline V lookup: CDR1 SGHDT, CDR2 YYEEEE. TCRdb keeps only in-frame clones here, not all; method: immunoSEQ multiplex PCR. The sample carries about 16,000 clones, about 75% recorded once. The cohort excluded patients with autoimmune disease history or systemic immunosuppression. This clone is a singleton in its sample. What it recognizes is unknown. This clonotype was obtained from an adult with an advanced solid tumor such as melanoma, head and neck, liver or kidney cancer. Material: CD4+ or CD8+ T cells sorted from blood, obtained in a trial of the OX40 agonist ivuxolimab. The rearrangement joins TRBV5-6 to TRBJ1-3, with D hard to call. This CDR3 reads CASSLAGTGNTIYF. The CDR3 DNA is TGTGCCAGCAGCTTGGCCGGGACTGGAAACACCATATATTTT.